This T cell receptor beta chain was identified in a study of blood T cell repertoires in COVID-19. Looking at the study overall: COVID-19 samples collected from the United States, Italy and Spain covered acute and convalescent phases. T cells, B-cell-depleted T cells, or PBMCs supplied cDNA or gDNA.

Authors' data handling: From reference gene primer amplification, estimates of nucleated cell counts were derived. Assay used: immunoSEQ multiplex PCR; TCRdb lists only in-frame clones, some missing. V and J calls plus clone size are reproduced from that table; the DNA served to infer D and trimming. The repertoire includes over 150,000 clones, about nine tenths of them detected once, and approximately 2.1% sits in the top ten. This CDR3 is 15 amino acids long. Germline lookup yields CDR1 SGHAT and CDR2 FQNNGV. Losses at the gene ends were 5 bases for V and 3 bases for J; bases not matched to a gene: 3.

The sequence was collected from a man between 18 and 29 years old who had recovered from COVID-19. The rearrangement uses TRBV11-2 and TRBJ2-1, with 11 nucleotides matching TRBD1. Sequencing used peripheral blood. The CDR3: CASSPDRGRYNEQFF. CDR3 nucleotide sequence: TGTGCCAGCAGCCCGGACAGGGGGCGCTACAATGAGCAGTTCTTC.